This entry lists 24 T cell receptor beta chains sequenced from one sample in a study of cytomegalovirus exposure and HLA in healthy donors. Using immunoSEQ multiplex PCR, the repertoire was profiled, and TCRdb retains in-frame clones only, with some absent. The sample lists 150,000 to 200,000 clones; about four fifths were seen once. Sequenced input: PBMCs. These receptors were obtained from a man aged 18 to 29 in good health and CMV-seropositive.

V usage is TRBV27 and J usage is TRBJ2-1, with TRBD2 identical over 12 bases. This CDR3 is built from 16 residues. Germline V lookup: CDR1 MNHEY, CDR2 SMNVEV (reference sequence). J was trimmed by 7 bases and V by 5 bases; bases with no gene match: 9. The CDR3 DNA reads as TGTGCCAGCAGTGTGACTAGCGGGAGTATGGAGAATGAGCAGTTCTTC. Amino acid sequence: CASSVTSGSMENEQFF.

The V gene is TRBV27, the J gene TRBJ2-7; 9 nucleotides align to TRBD2. The junction had 7 bases not matched to a gene; V was cut back by 5 bases and J by 2 bases. The CDR3 runs 15 residues. From germline, CDR1 is MNHEY and CDR2 SMNVEV (reference sequence). CDR3: CASSPTSGPTYEQYF. CDR3 coding DNA: TGTGCCAGCAGTCCTACTAGCGGGCCAACCTACGAGCAGTACTTC.

This clone was found once. V and J are TRBV7-3 and TRBJ1-5; 10 bases line up with TRBD1. Germline V lookup: CDR1 SGHTA, CDR2 FQGTGA. This CDR3 comprises 18 residues. V gave up 5 bases and J gave up 1 base; unmatched junction bases: 11. CDR3 sequence (DNA): TGTGCCAGCAGCCCACTTAGGACAGGGGGGGGGAGCAATCAGCCCCAGCATTTT. As protein: CASSPLRTGGGSNQPQHF.

This chain joins TRBV5-4 and TRBJ2-5; a weak D match, TRBD2 (5 bases). This CDR3 is built from 14 residues. The V and J ends lost 4 bases and 5 bases respectively, with 15 bases between them. CDR1 is SGHNT, CDR2 YYREEE, per germline (reference sequence). CDR3 sequence reads: CASSPNGIPETQYF. The CDR3 DNA reads as TGTGCCAGCAGCCCGAACGGGATTCCGGAGACCCAGTACTTC. The whole variable domain, remainder taken from reference TRBV5-4 and TRBJ2-5, is ETGVTQSPTHLIKTRGQQVTLRCSSQSGHNTVSWYQQALGQGPQFIFQYYREEENGRGNFPPRFSGLQFPNYSSELNVNALELDDSALYLCASSPNGIPETQYFGPGTRLLVL.

This clone appeared many times. The chain carries TRBV6-1 and TRBJ1-2, with a tentative D call TRBD1 (6 bases). CDR1 MNHNS and CDR2 SASEGT come from the germline V gene. The CDR3 spans 14 residues. Trimming stripped 4 bases from V and 4 bases from J, with 13 bases between. The CDR3 protein is CASSAGAVTYGYTF. In DNA form, the CDR3 reads TGTGCCAGCAGTGCAGGGGCCGTGACCTATGGCTACACCTTC.

The rearrangement joins TRBV9 to TRBJ2-7, with a weak D call TRBD2 (6 bases). V was clipped by 0 bases and J by 7 bases, with 17 bases between them. This CDR3 is 15 amino acids long. Germline-derived CDR1 and CDR2 are SGDLS and YYNGEE. The CDR3 DNA is TGTGCCAGCAGCGTAGATGTGGGACTTCAAAGGGAGCAGTACTTC. Amino acids: CASSVDVGLQREQYF.

This clone was counted once. This CDR3 reads CASSPLANTGELFF. CDR3 nucleotide sequence: TGTGCCAGCTCACCCCTTGCGAACACCGGGGAGCTGTTTTTT. This rearrangement joins TRBV18 to TRBJ2-2; D gene uncertain. Trimming took off 3 bases at V and 0 bases at J, with 5 bases between the two ends. The length of the CDR3 is 14 residues. CDR1 is KGHSH, CDR2 LQKENI, per germline.

This clone came up once. The J gene is TRBJ2-1, the V gene TRBV7-3, with 8 bases aligning to TRBD2. The V gene end was trimmed by 5 bases and the J gene end by 5 bases; junction bases not matched to a gene: 11. This CDR3 has 16 amino acids. CDR1 SGHTA and CDR2 FQGTGA come from the germline V gene. The DNA of the CDR3 is TGTGCCAGCAGCCGCACGAGCGGGAGTGGCAACAATGAGCAGTTCTTC. Its translation: CASSRTSGSGNNEQFF.

The J gene is TRBJ2-6, the V gene TRBV5-1, with 9 bases lining up with TRBD1. CDR3 length: 17 residues. Losses at the gene ends were 5 bases for V and 1 base for J; bases not matched to a gene: 7. CDR1 SGHRS and CDR2 YFSETQ come from the germline V gene. The CDR3 loop reads CASRPWGTGSGANVLTF. The CDR3 region has the DNA TGCGCCAGCAGACCATGGGGGACAGGGTCTGGGGCCAACGTCCTGACTTTC.

The rearrangement joins TRBV5-1 to TRBJ2-4; 13 bases map to TRBD2. V shed 3 bases, J shed 8 bases, and the junction held 8 bases outside the gene matches. CDR3 length: 16 amino acids. CDR1 is SGHRS, CDR2 YFSETQ, per germline. CDR3: CASSSAGLAGVDIQYF. CDR3 coding DNA: TGCGCCAGCAGCTCGGCCGGACTAGCGGGAGTCGACATTCAGTACTTC.

The J gene is TRBJ1-3, the V gene TRBV6-6; no clear D. This CDR3 comprises 15 residues. Germline lookup yields CDR1 MNHNY and CDR2 SVGAGI (reference sequence). Between the trimmed V and J ends, which lost 5 bases and 0 bases, there was a span of 11 bases. The CDR3 reads CASSPPGSSGNTIYF. CDR3 coding DNA: TGTGCCAGCAGTCCCCCGGGTAGCTCTGGAAACACCATATATTTT.

This sequence joins TRBV5-1 and TRBJ2-7, with 11 bases lining up with TRBD1. Germline-derived CDR1 and CDR2 are SGHRS and YFSETQ. The J segment lost 2 bases and the V segment lost 4 bases, leaving 5 bases of the junction unmatched. This CDR3 has 15 amino acids. CDR3 loop: CASSGWTGGPYEQYF. The CDR3 DNA follows: TGCGCCAGCAGCGGATGGACAGGGGGCCCCTACGAGCAGTACTTC.

The rearrangement joins TRBV9 to TRBJ2-3; TRBD2 is a possible D gene (5 bases). Germline assignment: CDR1 SGDLS and CDR2 YYNGEE. V lost 2 bases to trimming and J lost 8 bases, with 9 bases between them. This CDR3 comprises 12 residues. CDR3 sequence (DNA): TGTGCCAGCAGCGTTAGCCGGGGTACGCAGTATTTT. As protein: CASSVSRGTQYF.

The count of this clone is one. The V gene is TRBV7-9, the J gene TRBJ2-1; possibly TRBD2 for D (5 bases). Deletions cut 5 bases from V and 1 base from J, with 12 bases between. The CDR3 runs to 15 residues. Germline assignment: CDR1 SEHNR and CDR2 FQNEAQ (reference sequence). The CDR3: CASSPALASYNEQFF. The CDR3 bases are TGTGCCAGCAGCCCGGCCCTAGCTTCCTACAATGAGCAGTTCTTC.

The CDR3 region is CASSQARDRPYEQYF. Here the CDR3 DNA reads TGCGCCAGCAGCCAAGCTAGAGACCGACCTTACGAGCAGTACTTC. The chain carries TRBV4-3 and TRBJ2-7; D gene uncertain. The germline gives CDR1 LGHNA, CDR2 YSLEER. Trimming pared 1 base from V and 4 bases from J, leaving 14 bases between. The length of the CDR3 is 15 residues.

Here the CDR3 reads CASSPGQAGQPQHF. The DNA of the CDR3 is TGTGCCAGCTCACCTGGACAGGCTGGTCAGCCCCAGCATTTT. The chain couples TRBV18 to TRBJ1-5; 7 bases are shared with TRBD1. V dropped 3 bases and J dropped 6; count of bases not matched to a gene: 5. Germline V gives CDR1 KGHSH, CDR2 LQKENI. This CDR3 is 14 amino acids long.

V usage is TRBV11-3 and J usage is TRBJ2-7, with a tentative D call TRBD2 (6 bases). V was pared by 5 bases and J by 5 bases, with 25 bases between. The germline V gene has CDR1 SGHNT and CDR2 YENEEA. The CDR3 contains 17 residues. Written as DNA, the CDR3 is TGTGCCAGCAGCGTGGGACTCCCAAATCGTTTCGCGGACGAGCAGTACTTC. It is translated as CASSVGLPNRFADEQYF.

The chain has TRBV30 and TRBJ1-5; 9 bases line up with TRBD1. Germline lookup yields CDR1 GTSNPN and CDR2 SVGIG (reference sequence). With 5 bases clipped from V and 5 bases from J, the junction kept 4 bases outside the gene matches. The CDR3 is 13 amino acids. CDR3 region: CAWQQGAYQPQHF. The CDR3 DNA sequence: TGTGCCTGGCAACAGGGGGCGTATCAGCCCCAGCATTTT.

V usage is TRBV28 and J usage is TRBJ2-7; D may be TRBD1 (6 bases). V dropped 7 bases and J dropped 2 bases, with 12 bases sitting between them. CDR3 length: 13 amino acids. Germline CDR1 and CDR2: MDHEN and SYDVKM. The CDR3 DNA sequence: TGTGCCAGCATAGGGACACGGGCCTACGAGCAGTACTTC. Amino acid sequence: CASIGTRAYEQYF.

The CDR3 protein is CASSPRGGGRSIEQFF. CDR3 nucleotides: TGTGCCAGTAGCCCGAGGGGGGGCGGGAGGAGTATTGAGCAGTTCTTC. J is TRBJ2-1 and V is TRBV19; 8 nucleotides align to TRBD2. The CDR3 has 16 amino acids. Germline values: CDR1 LNHDA, CDR2 SQIVND (reference sequence). V shed 6 bases and J 9 bases; nucleotides not matched to a gene: 16.

This rearrangement joins TRBV7-3 to TRBJ2-5; 9 bases line up with TRBD1. Germline CDR1 is SGHTA and CDR2 is FQGTGA. The V gene end was trimmed by 4 bases and the J gene end by 5 bases; junction bases not matched to a gene: 5. The CDR3 is 14 amino acids. The CDR3: CASSSSGTGETQYF. The DNA of the CDR3 is TGTGCCAGCAGCTCCTCCGGGACAGGGGAGACCCAGTACTTC. Together with reference TRBV7-3 and TRBJ2-5, the CDR3 gives the full variable domain: GAGVSQTPSNKVTEKGKYVELRCDPISGHTALYWYRQSLGQGPEFLIYFQGTGAADDSGLPNDRFFAVRPEGSVSTLKIQRTERGDSAVYLCASSSSGTGETQYFGPGTRLLVL.

The chain uses TRBV2 and TRBJ2-7, with D unresolved. Germline-derived CDR1 and CDR2 are SNHLY and FYNNEI. CDR3 length: 14 residues. Trimming cost V 4 bases and J 3 bases, with 13 bases left between them. CDR3 loop: CASSGIARIYEQYF. The CDR3 DNA is TGTGCCAGCAGTGGAATCGCCAGGATCTACGAGCAGTACTTC.

This clone was recorded only once. The chain combines TRBV7-3 with TRBJ2-7; TRBD2 is a possible D gene (6 bases). The CDR3 runs 13 residues. Trimming left V 5 bases short and J 12 bases short, with 20 bases between. Germline V lookup: CDR1 SGHTA, CDR2 FQGTGA. CDR3 DNA: TGTGCCAGCAGCGCCCCCGGGACGGGAGAATTGTACTTC. Translation: CASSAPGTGELYF.

CDR3 protein: CASRGGAEQYF. The CDR3 DNA reads as TGTGCCAGCAGGGGGGGGGCCGAGCAGTACTTC. The chain joins TRBV28 to TRBJ2-7; D might be TRBD2 (7 bases). V was pared by 6 bases and J by 6 bases, with 9 bases between. This CDR3 contains 11 residues. Germline-derived CDR1 and CDR2 are MDHEN and SYDVKM.